These T cell receptor beta chains were read from a single sample in a study of T cell repertoires in cytomegalovirus infection. In TCRdb, the reads were re-called with MiXCR into one record per CDR3 protein. The table records more than 400,000 distinct CDR3 sequences, about a quarter of them present only once. Sequencing used PBMCs. The receptors stem from a human donor in good health (CMV status not recorded). Some clones in this sample may be carry-over from other donors' samples. Each CDR3 is given with its conserved first and last residue. The D gene is left open where the match is weak. The listing skips clone size in some rows; elsewhere it reads once, few, many or a size class.

j_gene: TRBJ1-6; v_gene: TRBV4-1; len: 14; abundance: .; d_gene: .; CDR3nt: TGCGCCAGCAGCCCTACAGGGTCAAGTTCACCCCTCCACTTT; CDR3aa: CASSPTGSSSPLHF
j_gene: TRBJ2-1; v_gene: TRBV7-3; len: 19; abundance: many; d_gene: .; CDR3nt: TGTGCCAGCAGCTTAAGCAGTTTGGGGGGGGCAGGGACCTACAATGAGCAGTTCTTC; CDR3aa: CASSLSSLGGAGTYNEQFF
j_gene: TRBJ2-1; v_gene: TRBV7-3; len: 17; abundance: few; d_gene: .; CDR3nt: TGTGCCAGCAGCTCCAAGGGGGGGTCAAGCTCCTACAATGAGCAGTTCTTC; CDR3aa: CASSSKGGSSSYNEQFF
j_gene: TRBJ1-1; v_gene: TRBV6-5; len: 13; abundance: .; d_gene: .; CDR3nt: TGTGCCAGCAGCCAGACTCCAAACACTGAAGCTTTCTTT; CDR3aa: CASSQTPNTEAFF
j_gene: TRBJ1-2; v_gene: TRBV19; len: 17; abundance: .; d_gene: TRBD1; CDR3nt: TGTGCCAGTAGGTACCGGGACAGGGGGCCCCAGCCCTATGGCTACACCTTC; CDR3aa: CASRYRDRGPQPYGYTF
j_gene: TRBJ2-1; v_gene: TRBV24-1; len: 14; abundance: few; d_gene: .; CDR3nt: TGTGCCACCAGCGACTCCCCCGTCGCCAATGAGCAGTTCTTC; CDR3aa: CATSDSPVANEQFF
j_gene: TRBJ2-1; v_gene: TRBV4-3; len: 14; abundance: once; d_gene: .; CDR3nt: TGCGCCAGCAGCCATATAAGCTCCTACAATGAGCAGTTCTTC; CDR3aa: CASSHISSYNEQFF
j_gene: TRBJ1-2; v_gene: TRBV7-9; len: 14; abundance: few; d_gene: TRBD1; CDR3nt: TGTGCCAGCAGCACGGACAGGAGTAACTATGGCTACACCTTC; CDR3aa: CASSTDRSNYGYTF
j_gene: TRBJ1-1; v_gene: TRBV7-2; len: 13; abundance: many; d_gene: .; CDR3nt: TGTGCCAGCAGCCCCAGAAGGGACACTGAAGCTTTCTTT; CDR3aa: CASSPRRDTEAFF
j_gene: TRBJ2-3; v_gene: TRBV10-3; len: 16; abundance: few; d_gene: TRBD1; CDR3nt: TGTGCCTCCGCAAGGACGGGACAGGCTAGCACAGATACGCAGTATTTT; CDR3aa: CASARTGQASTDTQYF
j_gene: TRBJ1-1; v_gene: TRBV20-1; len: 13; abundance: few; d_gene: .; CDR3nt: TGCAGTGCTAGTGGCAGTTTGAACACTGAAGCTTTCTTT; CDR3aa: CSASGSLNTEAFF
j_gene: TRBJ1-5; v_gene: TRBV4-2; len: 15; abundance: .; d_gene: .; CDR3nt: TGTGCCAGCAGCCAAGCATCAGAAAGCAATCAGCCCCAGCATTTT; CDR3aa: CASSQASESNQPQHF
j_gene: TRBJ1-1; v_gene: TRBV20-1; len: 15; abundance: .; d_gene: TRBD1; CDR3nt: TGCAGTGCTAGAGTCGGGACAGGGATAAACACTGAAGCTTTCTTT; CDR3aa: CSARVGTGINTEAFF
j_gene: TRBJ2-7; v_gene: TRBV11-1; len: 15; abundance: few; d_gene: TRBD1; CDR3nt: TGTGCCAGCAGCTGGGACAGAGACGTTAACTACGAGCAGTACTTC; CDR3aa: CASSWDRDVNYEQYF
j_gene: TRBJ2-6; v_gene: TRBV20-1; len: 17; abundance: .; d_gene: .; CDR3nt: TGCAGTGCTAAGGGAGGGGGCCCCGATTTCGGGGCCAACGTCCTGACTTTC; CDR3aa: CSAKGGGPDFGANVLTF
j_gene: TRBJ2-7; v_gene: TRBV15; len: 16; abundance: few; d_gene: TRBD2; CDR3nt: TGTGCCACCAGCAGATCTCCCTCGCGGGAGGGCTACGAGCAGTACTTC; CDR3aa: CATSRSPSREGYEQYF
j_gene: TRBJ2-7; v_gene: TRBV7-2; len: 15; abundance: many; d_gene: .; CDR3nt: TGTGCCAGCAGCTTCCAAGCACGACAGGGAGGGGAGCAGTACTTC; CDR3aa: CASSFQARQGGEQYF
j_gene: TRBJ2-1; v_gene: TRBV24-1; len: 14; abundance: .; d_gene: .; CDR3nt: TGTGCCACCAGTGATTTCGTGGCCGCGGATGAGCAGTTCTTC; CDR3aa: CATSDFVAADEQFF
j_gene: TRBJ2-5; v_gene: TRBV2; len: 13; abundance: .; d_gene: .; CDR3nt: TGTGCCAGCACTCGGCGCGTCCAAGAGACCCAGTACTTC; CDR3aa: CASTRRVQETQYF
j_gene: TRBJ1-2; v_gene: TRBV6-1; len: 14; abundance: few; d_gene: .; CDR3nt: TGTGCCAGCAGTCGGACAGCCCTGGGCTATGGCTACACCTTC; CDR3aa: CASSRTALGYGYTF
j_gene: TRBJ2-7; v_gene: TRBV7-6; len: 15; abundance: few; d_gene: .; CDR3nt: TGTGCCAGCAGCTTAACGACGGCGCAGATCTACGAGCAGTACTTC; CDR3aa: CASSLTTAQIYEQYF
j_gene: TRBJ2-1; v_gene: TRBV7-2; len: 17; abundance: many; d_gene: TRBD2; CDR3nt: TGTGCCAGCAGCTCGACTAGCGGGAGGGCCGACTACAATGAGCAGTTCTTC; CDR3aa: CASSSTSGRADYNEQFF
j_gene: TRBJ2-3; v_gene: TRBV11-3; len: 16; abundance: many; d_gene: TRBD2; CDR3nt: TGTGCCAGCAGCTTAGGACTAGCGGGGGACACAGATACGCAGTATTTT; CDR3aa: CASSLGLAGDTDTQYF
j_gene: TRBJ2-5; v_gene: TRBV19; len: 15; abundance: .; d_gene: TRBD1; CDR3nt: TGTGCCAGTAGCCTCCCAGGGGGCCGTACGGAGACCCAGTACTTC; CDR3aa: CASSLPGGRTETQYF
j_gene: TRBJ2-1; v_gene: TRBV5-6; len: 15; abundance: .; d_gene: TRBD2; CDR3nt: TGTGCCAGCAGCTGGACCGGGACTAGGGGCAATGAGCAGTTCTTC; CDR3aa: CASSWTGTRGNEQFF
j_gene: TRBJ2-1; v_gene: TRBV11-2; len: 16; abundance: .; d_gene: TRBD1; CDR3nt: TGTGCCAGCAGCGGGCGGGACAGGGTTGTACACAATGAGCAGTTCTTC; CDR3aa: CASSGRDRVVHNEQFF
j_gene: TRBJ2-1; v_gene: TRBV20-1; len: 11; abundance: .; d_gene: .; CDR3nt: TGCAGTGCTCCCCACTACAATGAGCAGTTCTTC; CDR3aa: CSAPHYNEQFF
j_gene: TRBJ1-1; v_gene: TRBV12-3/TRBV12-4; len: 14; abundance: .; d_gene: TRBD1; CDR3nt: TGTGCCAGCAGTGGGACAGGGATGAACACTGAAGCTTTCTTT; CDR3aa: CASSGTGMNTEAFF
j_gene: TRBJ2-5; v_gene: TRBV4-1; len: 15; abundance: many; d_gene: .; CDR3nt: TGCGCCAGCAGCCAAGAGGCGGGGGCTCAAGAGACCCAGTACTTC; CDR3aa: CASSQEAGAQETQYF